This T cell receptor (beta chain) was identified in a study of T cells in Graves' hyperthyroidism and ophthalmopathy. General study findings and limits: The model made its ophthalmopathy prediction, and onset followed a median around six months later.

V shed 6 bases and J shed 0 bases, with 8 bases lying between them. The germline gives CDR1 SGHAT, CDR2 FQNNGV. CDR3 length: 13 amino acids. Template material for amplifying TCR beta CDR3 regions consisted of RNA transcripts. The HTBI primer set drove a first-round RT-PCR of the TCR CDR3. From the multiplex PCR reads, TCRdb called clonotypes with MiXCR, one entry per CDR3 protein. Altogether about 300,000 distinct CDR3 sequences are present, less than 30% being singletons, with the ten largest covering about a quarter. Many counts were recorded for this clonotype. The antigen is not known. The sequenced material came from blood. The rearrangement joins TRBV11-2 to TRBJ1-1; tentative D call: TRBD1 (5 bases). This clonotype was sampled from a man in his forties or fifties with Graves' hyperthyroidism that later progressed to Graves' ophthalmopathy. The CDR3 DNA sequence: TGTGCCAGCAGTTGGGACCTGAACACTGAAGCTTTCTTT. Protein sequence: CASSWDLNTEAFF.